Following are 29 T cell receptor beta chains from one sample sequenced in a study of T-cell memory formation after mild COVID-19. TCRdb redid the calling of the 5' RACE reads with MiXCR, one entry per CDR3 protein. The sample records more than 110,000 distinct CDR3 sequences, around 15% being singletons. The specimen sequenced was PBMCs or a T cell subset sorted from them (not recorded which). These receptors originate from an adult woman who had mild COVID-19 (a few samples of this study predate the infection). Cell type and time point are not known.

This chain connects TRBV6-5 to TRBJ2-7, with TRBD1 as a possible D gene (6 bases). This CDR3 comprises 14 residues. The germline V and J ends were trimmed by 4 bases and 1 base, with 11 bases remaining between them. The germline CDR1 and CDR2 sequences are MNHEY and SVGAGI. The CDR3 sequence is CASSFAGQSYEQYF. CDR3 DNA: TGTGCCAGCAGTTTTGCAGGACAGTCCTACGAGCAGTACTTC.

The genes are TRBV30 and TRBJ1-2; D perhaps matches TRBD1 (6 bases). The germline V gene encodes CDR1 GTSNPN and CDR2 SVGIG (reference sequence). This CDR3 spans 13 amino acids. The V gene lost 4 bases and the J gene lost 6 bases, with 15 bases spanning the gap. CDR3 bases: TGTGCCTGGACCTCGGGGGGCTGGGATGGCTACACCTTC. Its translation is CAWTSGGWDGYTF.

This clonotype was counted a few times. The CDR3 DNA follows: TGCAGCGCCCTAGGGTCGACGGCTACTGAAGCTTTCTTT. Translating gives CSALGSTATEAFF. The V call is TRBV29-1, the J call TRBJ1-1, with D hard to call. Germline loops: CDR1 SQVTM, CDR2 ANQGSEA. The CDR3 consists of 13 residues. V gave up 7 bases and J gave up 5 bases, with 17 bases separating them. Combining the CDR3 with reference TRBV29-1 and TRBJ1-1 gives the whole variable domain SAVISQKPSRDICQRGTSLTIQCQVDSQVTMMFWYRQQPGQSLTLIATANQGSEATYESGFVIDKFPISRPNLTFSTLTVSNMSPEDSSIYLCSALGSTATEAFFGQGTRLTVV.

The chain has TRBV15 and TRBJ2-3; 9 bases fit TRBD1. The CDR3 contains 18 residues. V gave up 3 bases and J gave up 0 bases; unmatched junction bases: 10. Germline V gives CDR1 LNHNV, CDR2 YYDKDF (reference sequence). The CDR3: CATSSARRDRGSTDTQYF. The DNA of the CDR3 is TGTGCCACCAGCAGTGCTAGGCGCGACAGGGGGAGCACAGATACGCAGTATTTT.

V usage is TRBV5-4 and J usage is TRBJ2-6; tentative D call: TRBD2 (6 bases). Trimming shortened V by 1 base and J by 0 bases, and 11 bases separated the two germline ends. There are 17 residues in the CDR3. Germline loops: CDR1 SGHNT, CDR2 YYREEE (reference sequence). This CDR3 reads CASSLRTSNSGANVLTF. The CDR3, as DNA: TGTGCCAGCAGCTTGCGTACTAGCAACTCTGGGGCCAACGTCCTGACTTTC.

This clonotype was recorded many times. This rearrangement joins TRBV4-1 to TRBJ2-3; unclear D gene. The germline gives CDR1 MGHRA, CDR2 YSYEKL. CDR3 length equals 15 residues. Trimming cost V 8 bases and J 2 bases, with 17 bases left between them. The CDR3 region is CASATTWVYTDTQYF. CDR3 DNA: TGCGCCAGCGCCACAACCTGGGTGTACACAGATACGCAGTATTTT.

The chain recombines TRBV12-3 or TRBV12-4 with TRBJ2-1, with no clear D. The CDR3 has 14 residues. V lost 3 bases to trimming and J lost 4 bases, with 10 bases between them. Here the CDR3 reads CASSLGPGYNEQFF. The DNA of the CDR3 is TGTGCCAGCAGTTTGGGCCCGGGTTACAATGAGCAGTTCTTC.

This clonotype was seen many times. The V gene is TRBV5-1, the J gene TRBJ1-5, with D hard to call. The CDR3 has 13 residues. V was pared by 1 base and J by 5 bases, with 7 bases between. CDR1 is SGHRS, CDR2 YFSETQ, per germline. CDR3 loop: CASSLMMDQPQHF. The CDR3, as DNA: TGCGCCAGCAGCTTGATGATGGATCAGCCCCAGCATTTT.

In its sample, this clonotype was seen a few times. The V gene is TRBV29-1, the J gene TRBJ2-5; D remains unclear. The V and J ends lost 3 bases and 3 bases respectively, with 11 bases between them. CDR3 length: 13 residues. The V gene's germline CDR1 is SQVTM and CDR2 ANQGSEA. In DNA form, the CDR3 reads TGCAGCGTTGATACGGGCCTAGAAGAGACCCAGTACTTC. Its translation is CSVDTGLEETQYF.

This clonotype was seen many times. The chain has TRBV20-1 and TRBJ2-1; the match to TRBD2 covers 8 bases. Germline CDR1 is DFQATT and CDR2 is SNEGSKA (reference sequence). Trimming took 0 bases from V and 2 from J; bases not matched to a gene: 6. This CDR3 spans 16 amino acids. CDR3 region: CSARDWRLATYNEQFF. The CDR3 DNA reads as TGCAGTGCTAGAGATTGGCGACTAGCGACCTACAATGAGCAGTTCTTC.

This clonotype was recorded many times. The genes are TRBV4-1 and TRBJ2-7, with D maybe TRBD1 (6 bases). V lost 5 bases, J lost 6 bases, and 11 bases lay in between. CDR1 and CDR2 (germline): MGHRA, YSYEKL. There are 12 residues in the CDR3. The CDR3 reads CASSLDSSEQYF. The CDR3 coding sequence is TGCGCCAGCAGCTTGGACAGCTCCGAGCAGTACTTC.

The J gene is TRBJ2-3, the V gene TRBV20-1; 8 bases agree with TRBD2. Germline lookup yields CDR1 DFQATT and CDR2 SNEGSKA (reference sequence). There are 17 residues in the CDR3. The junction had 15 bases not matched to a gene; V was cut back by 1 base and J by 6 bases. The CDR3 spells CSARAPGRSGGVDTQYF. CDR3 DNA sequence: TGCAGTGCTAGAGCCCCGGGGCGGAGCGGGGGCGTTGATACGCAGTATTTT.

This clonotype has ten or more counts. The V and J genes are TRBV7-9 and TRBJ2-1, with D perhaps matching TRBD2 (5 bases). Germline V CDR1 and CDR2: SEHNR, FQNEAQ (reference sequence). V was cut by 4 bases and J by 12 bases, with 13 bases left in between. The CDR3 loop spans 12 amino acids. The CDR3: CASSSGSPGQFF. CDR3 DNA sequence: TGTGCCAGCAGCTCGGGATCACCGGGGCAGTTCTTC.

This chain links TRBV6-5 with TRBJ1-6; 7 positions match TRBD1. This CDR3 comprises 15 residues. V was pared by 5 bases and J by 8 bases, with 9 bases of the junction left unmatched. The V gene's germline CDR1 is MNHEY and CDR2 SVGAGI. CDR3 in DNA: TGTGCCAGCAGTGCGCTCAGGGGGGGAGATTCACCCCTCCACTTT. It codes for CASSALRGGDSPLHF.

This clonotype appeared a few times. V gene TRBV12-3 or TRBV12-4 combines with J gene TRBJ2-5; TRBD2 agrees at 8 bases. This CDR3 contains 16 residues. The V segment lost 5 bases and the J segment 0 bases; nucleotides outside the gene matches: 8. The CDR3 protein is CASSPTSESYQETQYF. CDR3 DNA: TGTGCCAGCAGTCCGACTAGCGAGTCGTACCAAGAGACCCAGTACTTC.

V usage is TRBV24-1 and J usage is TRBJ2-5; TRBD1 matches at 7 bases. With 1 base clipped from V and 5 bases from J, the junction kept 6 bases outside the gene matches. Per germline, CDR1 KGHDR and CDR2 SFDVKD. The CDR3 length is 15 residues. Written as DNA, the CDR3 is TGTGCCACCAGTGATTTACACAGGGGAAGGGAGACCCAGTACTTC. This codes for CATSDLHRGRETQYF.

There are a few counts of this clonotype. The genes are TRBV7-3 and TRBJ2-1; D uncertain. This CDR3 region has 15 residues. The V end lost 2 bases, the J end lost 6 bases, and 14 bases lay between the germline ends. Germline CDR1 is SGHTA and CDR2 is FQGTGA. CDR3 amino acids: CASSLYLVPSNEQFF. CDR3 DNA: TGTGCCAGCAGCTTATATCTAGTGCCCAGCAATGAGCAGTTCTTC.

This clonotype has at least ten counts. This chain uses TRBV6-5 with TRBJ1-2; TRBD1 might be the D (6 bases). The CDR3 runs 18 residues. Trimming stripped 0 bases from V and 4 bases from J, with 21 bases between. CDR1 is MNHEY and CDR2 is SVGAGI in the germline V gene. The CDR3 DNA reads TGTGCCAGCAGTTACTCGAATTTTGTGGGGGCGCCCTCCTATGGCTACACCTTC. Protein product: CASSYSNFVGAPSYGYTF.

This chain connects TRBV3-1 to TRBJ2-7; weak D call: TRBD1 (6 bases). CDR1 is LGHDT and CDR2 is YNNKEL in the germline V gene (reference sequence). The V end was cut by 3 bases, the J end by 4 bases, with 7 bases between. CDR3 length: 12 amino acids. The CDR3 sequence: CASSHQGYEQYF. CDR3 DNA sequence: TGTGCCAGCAGCCATCAGGGGTACGAGCAGTACTTC.

This clonotype was seen a few times. V usage is TRBV5-1 and J usage is TRBJ2-3; a weak D match, TRBD2 (5 bases). The CDR3 loop spans 17 amino acids. The V end was cut by 0 bases, the J end by 2 bases, with 16 bases between. The germline V gene encodes CDR1 SGHRS and CDR2 YFSETQ. The DNA of the CDR3 is TGCGCCAGCAGCTTGGTCGGGGAGTTCCGCACCACAGATACGCAGTATTTT. Its protein is CASSLVGEFRTTDTQYF.

The chain is built from TRBV4-1 and TRBJ2-3; D ambiguous. This CDR3 has 13 residues. The V end lost 4 bases, the J end lost 10 bases, and 15 bases lay between the germline ends. Germline CDR1 MGHRA, CDR2 YSYEKL. The CDR3 protein is CASSPDSRRAQYF. The CDR3 DNA follows: TGCGCCAGCAGCCCTGACTCTAGAAGGGCGCAGTATTTT.

In this sample, this clonotype turned up a few times. The J gene is TRBJ1-1, the V gene TRBV9; D is uncertain. Germline loops: CDR1 SGDLS, CDR2 YYNGEE. The CDR3 length is 16 residues. The V end was cut by 0 bases, the J end by 3 bases, with 15 bases between. The CDR3 DNA sequence: TGTGCCAGCAGCGTAGACACGGCGAGAGGGTACACTGAAGCTTTCTTT. It encodes CASSVDTARGYTEAFF.

The sample holds a few counts of this clonotype. The chain combines TRBV15 with TRBJ2-7; 8 nucleotides match TRBD1. Germline-derived CDR1 and CDR2 are LNHNV and YYDKDF (reference sequence). The length of the CDR3 is 13 residues. Trimming cost V 8 bases and J 3 bases; bases outside gene matches: 6. The CDR3 is CATGDRSGYEQYF. For the CDR3, the DNA is TGTGCCACCGGGGACAGGTCCGGCTACGAGCAGTACTTC.

This clonotype has a handful of counts. The gene calls are TRBV7-6 and TRBJ2-1, with D perhaps TRBD1 (5 bases). The germline V and J ends were trimmed by 10 bases and 0 bases, with 13 bases remaining between them. Germline assignment: CDR1 SGHVS and CDR2 FNYEAQ. The CDR3 has 14 amino acids. The CDR3 spells CATAGQGSYNEQFF. The CDR3 nucleotides read TGTGCCACTGCCGGGCAGGGCTCCTACAATGAGCAGTTCTTC.

This chain links TRBV5-6 with TRBJ1-5; D is uncertain. Germline lookup yields CDR1 SGHDT and CDR2 YYEEEE. The CDR3 covers 15 residues. Trimming cost V 0 bases and J 4 bases, with 11 bases left between them. The chain's CDR3 is CASSLGGVVNQPQHF. The CDR3 DNA is TGTGCCAGCAGCTTGGGGGGAGTTGTAAATCAGCCCCAGCATTTT.

J is TRBJ2-1 and V is TRBV15, with TRBD2 matching 9 bases. J was trimmed by 12 bases and V by 3 bases; bases with no gene match: 6. The CDR3 totals 13 residues. The V gene's germline CDR1 is LNHNV and CDR2 YYDKDF (reference sequence). The CDR3 nucleotides are TGTGCCACCAGCAGTATTCTAGCGGGATGGCAGTTCTTC. This sequence encodes CATSSILAGWQFF. The full variable domain, completed using reference TRBV15 and TRBJ2-1, is DAMVIQNPRYQVTQFGKPVTLSCSQTLNHNVMYWYQQKSSQAPKLLFHYYDKDFNNEADTPDNFQSRRPNTSFCFLDIRSPGLGDTAMYLCATSSILAGWQFFGPGTRLTVL.

This clonotype was counted a few times. The rearrangement uses TRBV6-6 and TRBJ2-1, with no clear D. Between the trimmed V and J ends, which lost 0 bases and 8 bases, there was a span of 14 bases. Germline lookup yields CDR1 MNHNY and CDR2 SVGAGI (reference sequence). The CDR3 is 15 residues long. The CDR3 region is CASSYSVGGGHEQFF. The CDR3 DNA sequence: TGTGCCAGCAGTTACTCGGTGGGTGGTGGACATGAGCAGTTCTTC.

The chain joins TRBV13 to TRBJ2-3; 9 bases agree with TRBD1. The J segment lost 5 bases and the V segment lost 0 bases, leaving 3 bases of the junction unmatched. Germline CDR1 reads PRHDT; CDR2 reads FYEKMQ (reference sequence). This CDR3 contains 15 residues. The CDR3 nucleotides read TGTGCCAGCAGCTTAGGGGACAGGGGAGGAGATACGCAGTATTTT. Translation: CASSLGDRGGDTQYF.

A few counts support this clonotype. V usage is TRBV12-3 or TRBV12-4 and J usage is TRBJ1-2; 11 bases match TRBD1. Germline trimming cut 6 bases from V and 3 bases from J; bases unmatched to any gene: 3. The CDR3 consists of 14 residues. CDR3 amino acids: CASRPGQGDYGYTF. DNA of the CDR3: TGTGCCAGCAGACCGGGACAGGGGGACTATGGCTACACCTTC.